This is a list of T cell receptor beta chains from one sample in a study of T-cell reconstitution after alpha-beta-depleted transplantation in children. MiXCR was run by TCRdb on the PCR reads, yielding one entry per CDR3 protein. The data contain some 440,000 distinct CDR3 sequences, about a sixth of them seen just once; the ten biggest clones take up just under 30%. This material consisted of PBMCs, mostly from graft donor cells, taken 360 days after TCRalphabeta/CD19-depleted stem cell transplant. The receptors originated from a boy under two years old who had a stem cell transplant for Wiskott-Aldrich syndrome, so the T cells may come from the graft donor. The CDR3 runs from the conserved cysteine through the conserved F or W. A D gene is named only where the DNA matches it firmly. Clone size appears in some rows only: once, few, many, or a class for an expanded clone.

clone size: -; J gene: TRBJ2-5; D gene: TRBD2; V gene: TRBV5-1; CDR3 DNA: TGCGCCAGCAGCCCGGGACTAGCGAAGGAGACCCAGTACTTC; CDR3 protein: CASSPGLAKETQYF
clone size: -; J gene: TRBJ2-2; D gene: -; V gene: TRBV2; CDR3 DNA: TGTGCCAGCATCTCCAGGGACTCCGTTAGCGGGGAGCTGTTTTTT; CDR3 protein: CASISRDSVSGELFF
clone size: -; J gene: TRBJ1-2; D gene: -; V gene: TRBV14; CDR3 DNA: TGTGCCAGCAGCCTTAGACTGAACTATGGCTACACCTTC; CDR3 protein: CASSLRLNYGYTF
clone size: few; J gene: TRBJ2-1; D gene: TRBD2; V gene: TRBV20-1; CDR3 DNA: TGCAGTGCTAGACCACGGGGGGGCCCCTACAATGAGCAGTTCTTC; CDR3 protein: CSARPRGGPYNEQFF
clone size: -; J gene: TRBJ1-4; D gene: -; V gene: TRBV6-1; CDR3 DNA: TGTGCCAGCAGTGGAGGCAGAACGGGTGGTGAAAAACTGTTTTTT; CDR3 protein: CASSGGRTGGEKLFF
clone size: -; J gene: TRBJ2-5; D gene: -; V gene: TRBV6-2/TRBV6-3; CDR3 DNA: TGTGCCAGCAGTTACCAGAGAGAGACCCAGTACTTC; CDR3 protein: CASSYQRETQYF
clone size: few; J gene: TRBJ2-3; D gene: -; V gene: TRBV10-3; CDR3 DNA: TGTGCCATCTCTCCTCAGGGAGCAGATACGCAGTATTTT; CDR3 protein: CAISPQGADTQYF
clone size: many; J gene: TRBJ2-7; D gene: -; V gene: TRBV5-1; CDR3 DNA: TGCGCCAGCAGCGGCCTGGGACCGTCCTACGAGCAGTACTTC; CDR3 protein: CASSGLGPSYEQYF
clone size: few; J gene: TRBJ2-5; D gene: TRBD1; V gene: TRBV6-1; CDR3 DNA: TGTGCCAGCAGTAGGACAGGGGGCCAAGAGACCCAGTACTTC; CDR3 protein: CASSRTGGQETQYF
clone size: few; J gene: TRBJ2-1; D gene: TRBD2; V gene: TRBV2; CDR3 DNA: TGTGCCAGTCCACCTAAGACTAGCGGGAGGGCCGGTGAGCAGTTCTTC; CDR3 protein: CASPPKTSGRAGEQFF
clone size: many; J gene: TRBJ1-5; D gene: -; V gene: TRBV6-5; CDR3 DNA: TGTGCCAGCAGCGGACGACCAGGGGATCAGCCCCAGCATTTT; CDR3 protein: CASSGRPGDQPQHF
clone size: -; J gene: TRBJ2-5; D gene: -; V gene: TRBV20-1; CDR3 DNA: TGCAGTGCTTCCCGGGACTGTCAAGAGACCCAGTACTTC; CDR3 protein: CSASRDCQETQYF
clone size: -; J gene: TRBJ2-7; D gene: -; V gene: TRBV19; CDR3 DNA: TGTGCCAGTAGCAGCTTGACTAACGGGAACTACGAGCAGTACTTC; CDR3 protein: CASSSLTNGNYEQYF
clone size: few; J gene: TRBJ2-5; D gene: -; V gene: TRBV7-8; CDR3 DNA: TGTGCCAGCAGCTCCCGACAGGGACTAGAGACCCAGTACTTC; CDR3 protein: CASSSRQGLETQYF
clone size: -; J gene: TRBJ2-1; D gene: TRBD2; V gene: TRBV12-3/TRBV12-4; CDR3 DNA: TGTGCCATCTGCAATTACGGTTTGCGGGAGATAGGCTACAATGAGCAGTTCTTC; CDR3 protein: CAICNYGLREIGYNEQFF
clone size: -; J gene: TRBJ2-3; D gene: TRBD1; V gene: TRBV4-1; CDR3 DNA: TGCGCCAGCAGCCAAGGACAGGGGACGCCCCGGGGCACAGATACGCAGTATTTT; CDR3 protein: CASSQGQGTPRGTDTQYF
clone size: -; J gene: TRBJ2-7; D gene: -; V gene: TRBV7-2; CDR3 DNA: TGTGCCACCTCCCTCTCCCCAGGGCACGAGCAGTACTTC; CDR3 protein: CATSLSPGHEQYF
clone size: -; J gene: TRBJ2-6; D gene: -; V gene: TRBV3-1; CDR3 DNA: TGTACCAGCAGTCCCATGTCGAGGATTTCCTCTGGGGCCAACGTCCTGACTTTC; CDR3 protein: CTSSPMSRISSGANVLTF
clone size: few; J gene: TRBJ2-3; D gene: TRBD2; V gene: TRBV15; CDR3 DNA: TGTGCCACCAGCAGAGATCTAGCGGGAGGGGGAGATACGCAGTATTTT; CDR3 protein: CATSRDLAGGGDTQYF
clone size: -; J gene: TRBJ1-3; D gene: -; V gene: TRBV5-1; CDR3 DNA: TGCGCCAGCAGCTCGACCCCGGGACACCTTTTACTCTCTGGAAACACCATATATTTT; CDR3 protein: CASSSTPGHLLLSGNTIYF
clone size: -; J gene: TRBJ2-1; D gene: -; V gene: TRBV4-3; CDR3 DNA: TGCGCCAGCAGCCAAAAGGGGGACCCGGGTTGGTCGAATGAGCAGTTCTTC; CDR3 protein: CASSQKGDPGWSNEQFF
clone size: few; J gene: TRBJ2-3; D gene: -; V gene: TRBV20-1; CDR3 DNA: TGCAGTGCAGACCGAGCAGATACGCAGTATTTT; CDR3 protein: CSADRADTQYF
clone size: few; J gene: TRBJ1-3; D gene: TRBD1; V gene: TRBV12-3/TRBV12-4; CDR3 DNA: TGTGCCAGCAGTAGACAGGGCAACTCTGGAAATACCATATATTTT; CDR3 protein: CASSRQGNSGNTIYF
clone size: -; J gene: TRBJ2-1; D gene: -; V gene: TRBV11-3; CDR3 DNA: TGTGCCAGCAGCTTAGGACGGGGGCTGGGGGATGAGCAGTTCTTC; CDR3 protein: CASSLGRGLGDEQFF
clone size: few; J gene: TRBJ2-3; D gene: TRBD1; V gene: TRBV7-2; CDR3 DNA: TGTGCCAGCAGCCTGACAGGGGGCGCCAGTTTTCCAGATACGCAGTATTTT; CDR3 protein: CASSLTGGASFPDTQYF
clone size: few; J gene: TRBJ1-1; D gene: -; V gene: TRBV20-1; CDR3 DNA: TGCAGTGCTAGGCCGGGGGCGAACACTGAAGCTTTCTTT; CDR3 protein: CSARPGANTEAFF
clone size: few; J gene: TRBJ1-4; D gene: -; V gene: TRBV5-1; CDR3 DNA: TGCGCCAGCAGCTTGGACAGCTCTTACGGGAATGAAAAACTGTTTTTT; CDR3 protein: CASSLDSSYGNEKLFF
clone size: -; J gene: TRBJ2-7; D gene: -; V gene: TRBV11-2; CDR3 DNA: TGTGCCAGCAGCTCCCCCTCGAAGGCCTACGAGCAGTACTTC; CDR3 protein: CASSSPSKAYEQYF
clone size: -; J gene: TRBJ2-3; D gene: -; V gene: TRBV11-2; CDR3 DNA: TGTGCCAGCAGCTTAACCCCCCGGCAGGGGAGCACAGATACGCAGTATTTT; CDR3 protein: CASSLTPRQGSTDTQYF
clone size: few; J gene: TRBJ2-5; D gene: -; V gene: TRBV12-3/TRBV12-4; CDR3 DNA: TGTGCCAGCAGTTTACTTACCGGCAGATCCCAAGAGACCCAGTACTTC; CDR3 protein: CASSLLTGRSQETQYF
clone size: -; J gene: TRBJ1-5; D gene: TRBD1; V gene: TRBV12-3/TRBV12-4; CDR3 DNA: TGTGCCAGCAGTCCTCTTGACAGGGGACGCAATCAGCCCCAGCATTTT; CDR3 protein: CASSPLDRGRNQPQHF
clone size: few; J gene: TRBJ2-2; D gene: TRBD2; V gene: TRBV4-3; CDR3 DNA: TGCGCCAGCAGCCAAGATGCGGGCGGACTAGCGGGCTACACCGGGGAGCTGTTTTTT; CDR3 protein: CASSQDAGGLAGYTGELFF
clone size: few; J gene: TRBJ2-1; D gene: TRBD2; V gene: TRBV12-3/TRBV12-4; CDR3 DNA: TGTGCCAGCAGACCCTCGTTCGGGACTAGATACAATGAGCAGTTCTTC; CDR3 protein: CASRPSFGTRYNEQFF
clone size: -; J gene: TRBJ2-4; D gene: -; V gene: TRBV15; CDR3 DNA: TGTGCCACCAGCAGAGATGAATCAGGGAACATTCAGTACTTC; CDR3 protein: CATSRDESGNIQYF
clone size: few; J gene: TRBJ2-2; D gene: -; V gene: TRBV5-1; CDR3 DNA: TGCGCCAGCAGCCATTATAACACCGGGGAGCTGTTTTTT; CDR3 protein: CASSHYNTGELFF
clone size: -; J gene: TRBJ2-7; D gene: -; V gene: TRBV6-2/TRBV6-3; CDR3 DNA: TGTGCCAGCAGTTACATCGGCCTGGGGCGGGGAGAAGGGAATTCGGCGTACGAGCAGTACTTC; CDR3 protein: CASSYIGLGRGEGNSAYEQYF